This TCR beta chain was retrieved from a study of blood T cells in healthy people across ages. Study-wide results and limits: The recorded TCR beta diversity per million T cells decreased in a roughly linear manner with age.

In the case of this clonotype: Antigen specificity is unknown.

Deletions cut 1 base from V and 7 bases from J, with 16 bases between. This CDR3 region has 15 residues. Germline V gene data show CDR1 as MGHRA and CDR2 as YSYEKL. A second roughly 6 to 12 cycle PCR used barcoded and J-beta primers. TCRdb analysed the 5' RACE reads with MiXCR anew, one entry per CDR3 protein. The repertoire holds some 1.5 million distinct CDR3 sequences, with around 40% as singletons. The chain employs TRBV4-1 and TRBJ1-2; D unresolved. Specimen: blood. The origin of this receptor is a woman under 30 in good health. This chain's CDR3 is CASSQGSGNHRGYTF. CDR3 DNA: TGCGCCAGCAGCCAAGGCTCGGGCAACCACCGTGGCTACACCTTC.